Described below is a single TCR beta chain sequence and its context. The CDR3 runs 13 residues. Trimming shortened V by 6 bases and J by 4 bases, and 10 bases separated the two germline ends. In germline, CDR1 is MNHEY, CDR2 SVGAGI. This specimen comes from a study of blood T cell repertoires in COVID-19. Study as a whole: Donors in the United States, Italy and Spain gave samples during acute or convalescent COVID-19. PBMCs, B-cell-depleted T cells, or T cells were the source of the cDNA or gDNA that made up the material.

In the study's own analysis: From reference gene primer amplification, estimates of nucleated cell counts were derived. Clones were sequenced by immunoSEQ multiplex PCR, and TCRdb holds only the in-frame ones, with some missing. V, J and clone size are taken as reported in that table, and D and trimming were inferred from the DNA itself. The table shows fewer than 100,000 clones, with roughly nine tenths occurring only once. Sequenced material: peripheral blood. The chain carries TRBV6-5 and TRBJ1-3, with TRBD1 as a possible D gene (6 bases). The TCR comes from a man older than 75 in a cohort sampled during active COVID-19. The chain's CDR3 is CASSSDRGNTIYF. The DNA for the CDR3 is TGTGCCAGCAGCTCCGACAGGGGAAACACCATATATTTT.